In its sample, the clone carrying this T cell receptor beta chain was seen many times. TCR beta VDJ and CDR3 profiles were obtained from a genomic DNA template. Each CDR3 protein is one row after TCRdb ran MiXCR on the reads. The table lists 100,000 to 150,000 distinct CDR3 sequences, over 30% of them singletons. V was trimmed by 3 bases and J by 7 bases, leaving 21 bases between them. CDR3 length: 16 amino acids. Germline V gene sequence: CDR1 DFQATT, CDR2 SNEGSKA (reference sequence). In patients chosen for sequencing, flow cytometry had shown CD8+CD57+ cell expansion. This sample is part of a study of CD8+CD57+ T cells in acquired aplastic anemia.

The sequence was obtained from a human donor with aplastic anemia. The sample taken for sequencing was sorted CD4+, CD8+, or CD8+CD57+ T cells (not recorded which) from PBMCs. The chain uses TRBV20-1 and TRBJ2-2, with D hard to call. CDR3 region: CSASGIIPPFGGELFF. CDR3 nucleotide sequence: TGCAGTGCTAGTGGCATCATCCCCCCTTTCGGCGGGGAGCTGTTTTTT.